This TCR beta chain emerged from a study of blood T cell repertoires in COVID-19. How the authors handled the data: Nucleated cell counts were estimated from reference gene primer amplification. TCRdb's table, derived via immunoSEQ multiplex PCR, lists solely in-frame clones and lacks some. Clone size and the V and J calls come from that table; the DNA yielded D and trimming. The repertoire consists of about 200,000 clones, with approximately 78% occurring once and the leading ten covering 8% to 13%. Per germline, CDR1 SGDLS and CDR2 YYNGEE. The V segment lost 3 bases and the J segment 5 bases; nucleotides outside the gene matches: 7. This CDR3 comprises 15 residues.

Sequencing was done on a sample of peripheral blood. The genes are TRBV9 and TRBJ2-1; 8 bases are shared with TRBD2. The TCR sequence derives from a woman aged 80 or older with acute or convalescent COVID-19. The chain's CDR3 is CASSAISGTDNEQFF. CDR3 nucleotides: TGTGCCAGCAGCGCAATTAGCGGGACGGACAATGAGCAGTTCTTC.